This T cell receptor beta chain was profiled in a study of blood T cell repertoires in COVID-19. On the study more broadly: Acute and convalescent COVID-19 samples came from the United States, Italy and Spain. PBMCs, B-cell-depleted T cells, or T cells were the source of the cDNA or gDNA that made up the material.

The CDR3 is 14 residues long. V lost 6 bases and J lost 8; bases outside the gene matches: 8. Germline CDR1 reads MDHEN; CDR2 reads SYDVKM. The sample holds a few counts of this clone. Per the original data handling: By means of reference gene primer amplification, nucleated cell counts were estimated. The protocol was immunoSEQ multiplex PCR, while the TCRdb copy is restricted to in-frame clones and leaves out a portion. V and J calls and clone size are given by that table; D and trimming were obtained from the DNA. The sample contains about 240,000 clones, around 83% of which appear only once. The sequenced sample consisted of peripheral blood. This receptor was identified in a woman older than 75 with acute or convalescent COVID-19. The chain is built from TRBV28 and TRBJ1-4; TRBD1 matches 8 bases. CDR3 amino acids: CASRLTGVGEKLFF. The CDR3 DNA reads as TGTGCCAGCAGACTGACAGGGGTGGGGGAAAAACTGTTTTTT.